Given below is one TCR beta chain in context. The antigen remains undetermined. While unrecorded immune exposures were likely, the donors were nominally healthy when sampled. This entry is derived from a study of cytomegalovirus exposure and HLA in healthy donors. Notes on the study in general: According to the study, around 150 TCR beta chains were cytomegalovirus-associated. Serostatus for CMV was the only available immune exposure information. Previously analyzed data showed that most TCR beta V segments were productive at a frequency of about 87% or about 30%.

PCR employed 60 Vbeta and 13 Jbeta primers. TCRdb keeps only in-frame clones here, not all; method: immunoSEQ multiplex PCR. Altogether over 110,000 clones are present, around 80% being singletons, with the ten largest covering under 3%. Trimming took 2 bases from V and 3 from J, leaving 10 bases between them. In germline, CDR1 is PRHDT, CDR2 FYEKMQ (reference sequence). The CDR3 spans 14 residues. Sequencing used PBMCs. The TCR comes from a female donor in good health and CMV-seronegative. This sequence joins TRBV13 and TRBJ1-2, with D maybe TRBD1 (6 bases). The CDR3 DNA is TGTGCCAGCAGCTTAAAGGGGGTTGACTATGGCTACACCTTC. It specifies CASSLKGVDYGYTF. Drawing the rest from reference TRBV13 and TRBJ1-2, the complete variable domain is AAGVIQSPRHLIKEKRETATLKCYPIPRHDTVYWYQQGPGQDPQFLISFYEKMQSDKGSIPDRFSAQQFSDYHSELNMSSLELGDSALYFCASSLKGVDYGYTFGSGTRLTVV.